These 10 T cell receptor beta chains originate from one sample sequenced in a study of T cells in localized non-small cell lung cancer. Profiled with immunoSEQ multiplex PCR; TCRdb holds only in-frame clones, not every one. The table includes around 30,000 clones, approximately 80% detected once. This specimen consisted of peripheral blood, obtained before any cancer treatment. The receptors shown here come from a male donor aged 60 or over with stage II squamous cell lung carcinoma.

The chain carries TRBV19 and TRBJ1-1; D ambiguous. Looked up from germline, CDR1 is LNHDA and CDR2 is SQIVND (reference sequence). The CDR3 runs 14 residues. Trimming left V 6 bases short and J 3 bases short, with 14 bases between. Here the CDR3 reads CASRGRLRDTEAFF. In DNA form, the CDR3 reads TGTGCCAGTAGAGGGCGGCTTAGAGACACTGAAGCTTTCTTT.

The gene calls are TRBV2 and TRBJ1-1; the match to TRBD1 covers 10 bases. The CDR3 extends over 16 amino acids. J gave up 3 bases and V 3 bases, and 7 bases lay outside the gene matches. Germline V gene sequence: CDR1 SNHLY, CDR2 FYNNEI. CDR3 bases: TGTGCCAGCAGTGATGGGACAGGGGTTTTGTACACTGAAGCTTTCTTT. Encoded protein: CASSDGTGVLYTEAFF. Full variable domain (missing parts from reference TRBV2 and TRBJ1-1): EPEVTQTPSHQVTQMGQEVILRCVPISNHLYFYWYRQILGQKVEFLVSFYNNEISEKSEIFDDQFSVERPDGSNFTLKIRSTKLEDSAMYFCASSDGTGVLYTEAFFGQGTRLTVV.

The gene calls are TRBV10-3 and TRBJ2-2; D is uncertain. Germline values: CDR1 ENHRY, CDR2 SYGVKD. Trimming stripped 10 bases from V and 2 bases from J, with 14 bases between. There are 14 residues in the CDR3. The CDR3 bases are TGTGCCACCACCCCGACGGCCAACACCGGGGAGCTGTTTTTT. This codes for CATTPTANTGELFF.

This clone was counted once. The chain employs TRBV27 and TRBJ1-5; 7 bases fit TRBD1. CDR3 length equals 13 residues. V shed 2 bases and J 9 bases; nucleotides not matched to a gene: 4. The germline V gene has CDR1 MNHEY and CDR2 SMNVEV (reference sequence). This chain's CDR3 is CASSLRGGGPQHF. For the CDR3, the DNA is TGTGCCAGCAGTTTACGAGGGGGCGGGCCCCAGCATTTT.

The CDR3 DNA sequence: TGTGCCAGCTCACCAGGCCAGGGTTATGGCACCGGGGAGCTGTTTTTT. Its translation is CASSPGQGYGTGELFF. V gene TRBV18 combines with J gene TRBJ2-2; TRBD1 is a possible D gene (5 bases). Germline CDR1 reads KGHSH; CDR2 reads LQKENI. The V gene lost 2 bases and the J gene lost 4 bases, with 14 bases spanning the gap. The CDR3 has 16 amino acids.

J is TRBJ1-5 and V is TRBV6-5; no firm D call. The V end lost 9 bases, the J end lost 0 bases, and 15 bases lay between the germline ends. The CDR3 consists of 15 residues. Looked up from germline, CDR1 is MNHEY and CDR2 is SVGAGI. This CDR3 reads CASRPRVNSNQPQHF. The CDR3 nucleotides are TGTGCCAGTCGCCCGAGAGTCAATAGCAATCAGCCCCAGCATTTT.

This rearrangement joins TRBV5-1 to TRBJ1-1, with D perhaps matching TRBD1 (6 bases). The V gene lost 0 bases and the J gene lost 11 bases, with 14 bases spanning the gap. Germline V gene sequence: CDR1 SGHRS, CDR2 YFSETQ. The CDR3 spans 13 residues. In nucleotides, the CDR3 is TGCGCCAGCAGCTTGGAAGGGGGGGAGGTGGCTTTCTTT. This gives the protein CASSLEGGEVAFF.

The J gene is TRBJ1-1, the V gene TRBV11-1; the match to TRBD1 covers 10 bases. Germline trimming cut 4 bases from V and 7 bases from J; bases unmatched to any gene: 9. Germline CDR1 is SGHAT and CDR2 is FQDESV (reference sequence). The length of the CDR3 is 15 residues. This CDR3 reads CASSYRGTGVGEAFF. The DNA of the CDR3 is TGTGCCAGCAGCTATCGAGGGACAGGGGTGGGTGAAGCTTTCTTT.

The genes are TRBV6-6 and TRBJ1-2; D remains ambiguous. The germline V gene has CDR1 MNHNY and CDR2 SVGAGI (reference sequence). V lost 6 bases, J lost 0 bases, and 11 bases lay in between. This CDR3 region has 14 residues. CDR3 amino acids: CASSITETNYGYTF. In DNA form, the CDR3 reads TGTGCCAGCAGCATTACAGAGACTAACTATGGCTACACCTTC.

The chain combines TRBV19 with TRBJ1-2; D ambiguous. CDR1 and CDR2 from the germline V gene are LNHDA and SQIVND (reference sequence). The ends were cut back, 1 base at V and 8 bases at J, with 8 bases in the middle. CDR3 length: 12 residues. CDR3 protein: CASSIGDGGYTF. CDR3 DNA: TGTGCCAGTAGTATAGGAGACGGAGGCTACACCTTC.